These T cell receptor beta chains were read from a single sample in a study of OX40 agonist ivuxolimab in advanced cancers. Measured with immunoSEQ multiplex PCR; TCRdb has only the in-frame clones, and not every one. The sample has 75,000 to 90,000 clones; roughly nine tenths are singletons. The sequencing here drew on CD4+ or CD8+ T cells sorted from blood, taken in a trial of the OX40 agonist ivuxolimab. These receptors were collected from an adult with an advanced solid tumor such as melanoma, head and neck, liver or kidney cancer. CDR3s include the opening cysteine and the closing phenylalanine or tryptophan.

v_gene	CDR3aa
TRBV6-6	CASRPESSYNSPLHF
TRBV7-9	CASSSPVGKLFF
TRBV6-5	CASSWTGLNEKLFF
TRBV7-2	CASNFLPGPQETQYF
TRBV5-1	CASSLGDRPTRGYGYTF
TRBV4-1	CASSQERTGNYEQYF
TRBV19	CATGQNYGYTF
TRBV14	CASSQDSRVRLASYNEQFF
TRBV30	CAWSPHSWALSNQPQHF
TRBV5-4	CASGKSGQGSYEQYF
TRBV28	CASSLLDRVGGYTF
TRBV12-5	CASGPGESPYNEQFF
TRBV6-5	CASTPPGTYEQYF
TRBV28	CASSSRTGLYGYTF
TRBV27	CASSPTGSYGYTF
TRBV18	CASSPLGSSEGYTF
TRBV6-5	CASSTPGQSFEQYF
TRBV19	CASQTGPSGNTIYF
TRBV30	CAWSYVGNRGPEQYF
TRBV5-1	CASSLAESTGELFF
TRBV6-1	CASSEHRDREAFF
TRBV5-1	CASSQSGTREETQYF
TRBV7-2	CASSLKAGGYNEQFF
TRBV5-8	CASSPTKPPHQPQHF
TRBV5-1	CASSRDANEKLFF
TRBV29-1	CSAERGDGELFF
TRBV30	CAWSPLGLAGGPYAAGELFF
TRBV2	CASTGRNNEKLFF
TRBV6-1	CASSNPWDSSYEQYF
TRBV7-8	CASSLVGGGGAREQYF
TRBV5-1	CASSLEGAWETQYF
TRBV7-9	CASSLGYSNQPQHF
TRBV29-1	CSVAQASNTEAFF
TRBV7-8	CAIRDGKETQYF
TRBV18	CASSPPGTGNTGELFF
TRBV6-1	CASRQGNSNPQYF
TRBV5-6	CASSLVGVTYEQYF
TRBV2	CASTETGGQGF
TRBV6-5	CASSYVASGSGYTF
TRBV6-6	CAITIQGREAFF
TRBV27	CASSLVRADTQYF
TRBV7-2	CASSSRAGNTIYF
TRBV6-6	CASSDPGLFQFF
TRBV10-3	CAISGGTAQETQYF
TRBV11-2	CASSPSQQGEAFF
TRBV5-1	CASSSLGGSGYEQYF
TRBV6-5	CASRTPGQGYGYTF
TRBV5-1	CASSFRTGETNEKLFF
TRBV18	CATAGVPNYGYTF
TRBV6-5	CASSYQDLVYF
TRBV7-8	CASSLDYLGGPEAFF
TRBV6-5	CASSPLPEGSEKLFF
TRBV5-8	CASSLRGADSQYF
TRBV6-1	CASSENNGFYGYTF
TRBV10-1	CASSPGGATTEAFF
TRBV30	CAWSSGPAWEQYF
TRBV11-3	CASSAGTDTQYF
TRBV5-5	CASSLSPFPGIQVGGYTF